The next 10 T cell receptor beta chains were all read from a single sample in a study of CD4+ T cells in melanoma. Repertoires were generated with immunoSEQ multiplex PCR, while TCRdb's copy carries only in-frame clones and drops some. The sample includes approximately 110,000 clones, roughly 90% seen only once; the top ten take about 3.3%. Sequencing was carried out using peripheral blood. The receptors shown here come from a human donor with melanoma.

V is TRBV2 and J is TRBJ1-2; D is possibly TRBD1 (5 bases). This CDR3 is 14 amino acids long. V gave up 5 bases and J gave up 8 bases, with 18 bases separating them. CDR1 and CDR2 (germline): SNHLY, FYNNEI. DNA of the CDR3: TGTGCCAGCAGTCTAGACAGCGGGTCCGGAGGCTACACCTTC. It encodes CASSLDSGSGGYTF.

This clone was counted once. This chain links TRBV9 with TRBJ2-7; 10 bases map to TRBD2. Germline CDR1 SGDLS, CDR2 YYNGEE. Trimming removed 4 bases from V and 4 bases from J; junction bases left unmatched: 11. CDR3 length equals 16 residues. The CDR3 is CASSSHSSGGSYEQYF. The DNA of the CDR3 is TGTGCCAGCAGCTCCCACTCTAGCGGGGGTTCATACGAGCAGTACTTC.

The chain links TRBV5-1 to TRBJ2-1; the match to TRBD1 covers 7 bases. The CDR3 has 14 residues. V trimming: 3 bases; J trimming: 10 bases; junction bases outside the gene matches: 10. Germline V lookup: CDR1 SGHRS, CDR2 YFSETQ. This chain's CDR3 is CASSSQGMLREQFF. The CDR3 DNA follows: TGCGCCAGCAGCTCACAGGGGATGCTGAGGGAGCAGTTCTTC.

The chain carries TRBV7-2 and TRBJ2-7; TRBD2 matches at 11 bases. Losses at the gene ends were 5 bases for V and 3 bases for J; bases not matched to a gene: 9. CDR1 is SGHTA and CDR2 is FQGNSA in the germline V gene. The CDR3 has 16 residues. In nucleotides, the CDR3 is TGTGCCAGCAGCCTAACCTCGGGACTAGCGGACTACGAGCAGTACTTC. Translated, it gives CASSLTSGLADYEQYF.

This clone was seen more than once but under ten times. The chain employs TRBV20-1 and TRBJ1-5; no reliable D call. CDR1 is DFQATT and CDR2 is SNEGSKA in the germline V gene (reference sequence). Trimming removed 3 bases from V and 4 bases from J, with 4 bases in between. The CDR3 is 11 amino acids. This CDR3 is CSARGNQPQHF. CDR3 sequence (DNA): TGCAGTGCTAGGGGGAATCAGCCCCAGCATTTT.

This chain joins TRBV9 and TRBJ2-5; no clear D. V was shortened by 3 bases and J by 5 bases, with 17 bases between the two germline ends. This CDR3 region has 15 residues. Looked up from germline, CDR1 is SGDLS and CDR2 is YYNGEE. CDR3 in amino acids: CASSDRGLLGETQYF. CDR3 bases: TGTGCCAGCAGCGACCGAGGCCTCCTTGGGGAGACCCAGTACTTC.

This clone has just a few counts. The chain couples TRBV5-1 to TRBJ1-6; D may be TRBD1 (5 bases). Germline V gene lookup returns CDR1 SGHRS and CDR2 YFSETQ. CDR3 length: 14 amino acids. Trimming cost V 0 bases and J 10 bases, with 11 bases left between them. The CDR3: CASSLGQTESPLHF. The CDR3 bases are TGCGCCAGCAGCTTGGGACAGACTGAGTCACCCCTCCACTTT. The variable domain in full, completed from reference TRBV5-1 and TRBJ1-6, reads KAGVTQTPRYLIKTRGQQVTLSCSPISGHRSVSWYQQTPGQGLQFLFEYFSETQRNKGNFPGRFSGRQFSNSRSEMNVSTLELGDSALYLCASSLGQTESPLHFGNGTRLTVT.

This clone was observed once. The J gene is TRBJ2-3, the V gene TRBV4-2; TRBD2 matches at 15 bases. The CDR3 length is 16 residues. After removal of 1 base from V and 6 bases from J, the junction contained 2 bases not matched to a gene. The germline V gene encodes CDR1 LGHNA and CDR2 YNFKEQ. CDR3 sequence (DNA): TGTGCCAGCAGCCAAGGTGGACTAGCGGGGGGGGATACGCAGTATTTT. Translated, it gives CASSQGGLAGGDTQYF.

V is TRBV5-4 and J is TRBJ2-5; no firm D call. Trimming pared 2 bases from V and 3 bases from J, leaving 8 bases between. This CDR3 has 13 residues. Germline assignment: CDR1 SGHNT and CDR2 YYREEE (reference sequence). The CDR3: CASSFQGEETQYF. In DNA form, the CDR3 reads TGTGCCAGCAGCTTCCAAGGCGAAGAGACCCAGTACTTC.

The J gene is TRBJ2-7, the V gene TRBV2, with 7 bases aligning to TRBD1. Per the germline V gene, CDR1 is SNHLY and CDR2 is FYNNEI. The CDR3 is made up of 16 amino acids. V dropped 1 base and J dropped 4; count of bases not matched to a gene: 10. The CDR3 loop reads CASSEEGRTGHYEQYF. Written as DNA, the CDR3 is TGTGCCAGCAGTGAAGAGGGGCGGACAGGACATTACGAGCAGTACTTC.